The source of this TCR beta chain is a study of response to subunit inactivated influenza vaccine. The V and J ends lost 4 bases and 2 bases respectively, with 9 bases between them. CDR3 size: 13 residues. Germline CDR1 reads SGDLS; CDR2 reads YYNGEE. A single record per CDR3 protein comes from TCRdb applying MiXCR to the RT-PCR reads. The repertoire holds 500,000 to 600,000 distinct CDR3 sequences, approximately 17% seen once, with less than 4% in the top ten. Study results and limitations: Each seasonal flu vaccination may recruit only limited new T cells, authors suggested.

This clonotype was counted a few times. The antigen remains unidentified. The TCR originated in a man aged 50-75 years who received an inactivated influenza vaccine. The chain employs TRBV9 and TRBJ2-5, with D maybe TRBD1 (5 bases). The sequenced sample was CD4+ T cells sorted from PBMCs, obtained around 25 months after vaccination. CDR3 coding DNA: TGTGCCAGCAGCAGGGGTTGGCAAGAGACCCAGTACTTC. Protein sequence: CASSRGWQETQYF.